This T cell receptor beta chain was captured in a study of shared clonotypes between healthy human individuals. Here immunoSEQ multiplex PCR was the method, and the copy in TCRdb shows in-frame clones only, minus some. The repertoire holds approximately 650,000 clones, with around 95% as singletons. Of note for this clone: What it binds is not known.

CD45RO-negative cells were positively selected for CCR7, leaving out terminally differentiated effector memory CD45RA+ cells. Study-level findings and limits: Deeper or shallower sequencing was expected to change how clonotypes are shared among donors.

Germline lookup yields CDR1 GTSNPN and CDR2 SVGIG (reference sequence). This CDR3 is built from 12 residues. V shed 3 bases and J 8 bases; nucleotides not matched to a gene: 1. The source material was naive CD8+ T cells sorted from blood. The V and J genes are TRBV30 and TRBJ2-1; 10 bases are a match to TRBD2. The sequence derives from a woman in her 30s in good health. CDR3 amino acids: CAWSTSGDEQFF. The DNA for the CDR3 is TGTGCCTGGAGCACTAGCGGGGATGAGCAGTTCTTC.